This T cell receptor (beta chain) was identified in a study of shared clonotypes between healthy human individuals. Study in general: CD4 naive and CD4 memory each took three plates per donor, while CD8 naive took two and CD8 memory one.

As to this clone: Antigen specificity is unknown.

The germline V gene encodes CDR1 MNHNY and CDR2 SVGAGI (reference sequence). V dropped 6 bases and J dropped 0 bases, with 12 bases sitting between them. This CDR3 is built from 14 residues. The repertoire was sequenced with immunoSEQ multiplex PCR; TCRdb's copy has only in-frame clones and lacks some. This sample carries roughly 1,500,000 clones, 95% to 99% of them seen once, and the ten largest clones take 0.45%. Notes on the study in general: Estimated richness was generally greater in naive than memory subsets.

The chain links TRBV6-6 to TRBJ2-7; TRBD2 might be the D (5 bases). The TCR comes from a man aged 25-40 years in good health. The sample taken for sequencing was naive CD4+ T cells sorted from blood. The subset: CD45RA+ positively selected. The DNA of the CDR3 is TGTGCCAGCAGCAAGGACTGGAGCTCCTACGAGCAGTACTTC. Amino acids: CASSKDWSSYEQYF.